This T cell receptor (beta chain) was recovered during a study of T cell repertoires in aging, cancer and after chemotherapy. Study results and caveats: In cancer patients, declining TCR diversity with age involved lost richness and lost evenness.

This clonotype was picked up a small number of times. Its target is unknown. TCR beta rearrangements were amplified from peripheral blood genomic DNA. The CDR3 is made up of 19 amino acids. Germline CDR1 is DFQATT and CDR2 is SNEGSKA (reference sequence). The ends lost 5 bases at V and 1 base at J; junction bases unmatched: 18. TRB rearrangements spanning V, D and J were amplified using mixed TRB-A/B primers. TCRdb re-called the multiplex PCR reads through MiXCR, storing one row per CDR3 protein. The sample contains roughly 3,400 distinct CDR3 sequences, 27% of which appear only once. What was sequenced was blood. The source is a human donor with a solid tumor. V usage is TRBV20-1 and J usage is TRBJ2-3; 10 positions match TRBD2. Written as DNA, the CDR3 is TGCAGTGCTGAGGGCATCCTAGCGGGAGAAGTCGGGCGCACAGATACGCAGTATTTT. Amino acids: CSAEGILAGEVGRTDTQYF.